These 2 T cell receptor beta chains share one sample of origin, sequenced in a study of T cells after yellow fever vaccination. TCRdb recomputed calls from the 5' RACE reads with MiXCR, one row per CDR3 protein. Seen here are roughly 500,000 distinct CDR3 sequences, about a fifth observed once, and the top ten hold roughly an eighth. This material consisted of PBMCs, taken 15 days after the yellow fever booster vaccination. The receptors derive from a man aged 25 to 45 who received the YFV17D yellow fever vaccine.

This clonotype was seen repeatedly, ten times or more. The rearrangement links TRBV7-9 to TRBJ1-1, with a possible D match to TRBD1 (5 bases). V shed 3 bases and J shed 1 base, with 9 bases lying between them. Germline loops: CDR1 SEHNR, CDR2 FQNEAQ (reference sequence). The CDR3 has 14 amino acids. The CDR3 coding sequence is TGTGCCAGCAGCTTGGCCGGGGCGAACACTGAAGCTTTCTTT. This encodes CASSLAGANTEAFF.

The chain carries TRBV27 and TRBJ2-4, with 10 bases lining up with TRBD2. This CDR3 spans 17 amino acids. Germline V CDR1 and CDR2: MNHEY, SMNVEV (reference sequence). With 5 bases clipped from V and 0 bases from J, the junction kept 7 bases outside the gene matches. This CDR3 reads CASSPGLAALAKNIQYF. The CDR3 DNA sequence: TGTGCCAGCAGTCCAGGACTAGCGGCCTTAGCCAAAAACATTCAGTACTTC.